This entry describes one T cell receptor beta chain. Its specificity is not known. The data originate from a study of beta chain features in type 1 diabetes. General study points: Unsettled here was the matter of whether HLA type influences TCRB rearrangement. VDJ junctions from patients with type 1 diabetes contained fewer insertions and more deletions.

The CDR3 consists of 14 residues. Trimming shortened V by 0 bases and J by 11 bases, and 16 bases separated the two germline ends. Germline lookup yields CDR1 LGHNA and CDR2 YSLEER. Via the markers CD45RO/CCR7/CD25/CD127/CD95/CD27, stem cell-like memory, regulatory, central memory and naive CD4+ cells were sorted. Isolated RNA was reverse transcribed in full, so expressed TCRB transcripts were sequenced. Clones were read by immunoSEQ multiplex PCR, and TCRdb kept only the in-frame ones, dropping some. This table has 38,000 or so clones, 64% appearing once. Sequencing was carried out using Tregs from blood. The origin of this receptor is a woman aged 25-40 years in good health. This chain links TRBV4-3 with TRBJ2-5; D may be TRBD2 (5 bases). The CDR3 loop reads CASSQELPAGEQYF. Here the CDR3 DNA reads TGCGCCAGCAGCCAAGAGTTACCCGCCGGGGAGCAGTACTTC.